Listed here are 11 T cell receptor beta chains from one sample, sequenced in a study of response to subunit inactivated influenza vaccine. Using its own MiXCR run on the RT-PCR reads, TCRdb lists one record per CDR3 protein. Of 150,000 to 200,000 distinct CDR3 sequences listed, around 11% are singletons. Here the sequenced sample was CD8+ T cells sorted from PBMCs, taken roughly 24 months after vaccination. These TCRs come from a man between 50 and 69 years old who received an inactivated influenza vaccine.

The J gene is TRBJ2-5, the V gene TRBV13, with D perhaps TRBD2 (5 bases). Germline V CDR1 and CDR2: PRHDT, FYEKMQ (reference sequence). V gave up 0 bases and J gave up 4 bases, with 15 bases separating them. The CDR3 has 16 residues. The chain's CDR3 is CASSLGGSLRGETQYF. The CDR3 DNA reads as TGTGCCAGCAGCTTAGGGGGAAGCCTCCGGGGAGAGACCCAGTACTTC.

The rearrangement links TRBV25-1 to TRBJ2-3; 10 nucleotides align to TRBD1. Looked up from germline, CDR1 is MGHDK and CDR2 is SYGVNS. The CDR3 has 15 residues. V shed 3 bases, J shed 3 bases, and the junction held 3 bases outside the gene matches. This chain's CDR3 is CASSDPGQGTDTQYF. The CDR3 DNA is TGTGCCAGCAGTGACCCGGGACAGGGGACAGATACGCAGTATTTT.

This clonotype has only a few counts. This sequence joins TRBV4-1 and TRBJ2-7, with TRBD2 matching over 7 bases. The V and J ends lost 2 bases and 4 bases, in that order; junction bases with no gene match: 8. The CDR3 is 15 residues long. Germline lookup yields CDR1 MGHRA and CDR2 YSYEKL. The CDR3 DNA sequence: TGCGCCAGCAGCCAATATCCGGGAGGAAGGTACGAGCAGTACTTC. It codes for CASSQYPGGRYEQYF.

The chain joins TRBV24-1 to TRBJ2-5; TRBD1 matches 8 bases. The junction had 11 bases not matched to a gene; V was cut back by 4 bases and J by 5 bases. The V gene's germline CDR1 is KGHDR and CDR2 SFDVKD. This CDR3 is built from 16 residues. CDR3 in DNA: TGTGCCACCAGTGACCCCCTGGACAGGGCGACGGAGACCCAGTACTTC. Its translation is CATSDPLDRATETQYF.

The sample holds a few counts of this clonotype. A single base separates this from a much larger clone, so it may be a read error. The chain couples TRBV11-2 to TRBJ2-7; D is undetermined. The CDR3 covers 13 residues. V was trimmed by 1 base and J by 2 bases, leaving 6 bases between them. Per germline, CDR1 SGHAT and CDR2 FQNNGV. CDR3 sequence reads: CASSLGMTYEQYF. CDR3 sequence (DNA): TGTGCCAGCAGCTTAGGGATGACCTACGAGCAGTACTTC.

CDR3: CASSQSWVRTDTQYF. The CDR3, as DNA: TGCGCCAGCAGCCAGTCTTGGGTGCGGACAGATACGCAGTATTTT. The gene calls are TRBV5-1 and TRBJ2-3; D is ambiguous. The CDR3 extends over 15 amino acids. V lost 4 bases, J lost 3 bases, and 15 bases lay in between. The germline gives CDR1 SGHRS, CDR2 YFSETQ.

The chain links TRBV28 to TRBJ2-1; 7 positions match TRBD2. CDR3 length: 19 amino acids. Germline V gene data show CDR1 as MDHEN and CDR2 as SYDVKM. After removal of 3 bases from V and 1 base from J, the junction contained 15 bases not matched to a gene. The CDR3 sequence: CASSFGLAATYRSYNEQFF. CDR3 DNA sequence: TGTGCCAGCAGTTTTGGGCTAGCGGCTACCTACCGTTCCTACAATGAGCAGTTCTTC.

This chain uses TRBV4-3 with TRBJ2-1; possible D gene TRBD2, 6 bases. The CDR3 sequence is 15 residues long. CDR1 is LGHNA, CDR2 YSLEER, per germline. The V end was cut by 4 bases, the J end by 4 bases, with 14 bases between. CDR3 sequence: CASSPGVFSYNEQFF. CDR3 DNA sequence: TGCGCCAGCAGCCCGGGGGTGTTTTCTTACAATGAGCAGTTCTTC.

This clonotype showed up many times. The chain is built from TRBV5-5 and TRBJ2-1; no clear D. CDR1 SGHKS and CDR2 YYEKEE come from the germline V gene (reference sequence). This CDR3 spans 11 amino acids. V lost 4 bases and J lost 8, with 7 bases in between. The CDR3 coding sequence is TGTGCCAGCAGCCTGTTTGATGAGCAGTTCTTC. Its translation is CASSLFDEQFF.

The chain joins TRBV19 to TRBJ2-2; D is undetermined. V shed 3 bases and J shed 1 base, with 6 bases lying between them. CDR1 is LNHDA and CDR2 is SQIVND in the germline V gene (reference sequence). This CDR3 spans 14 amino acids. The CDR3 loop is CASSIYENTGELFF. The CDR3 DNA reads TGTGCCAGTAGTATTTACGAGAACACCGGGGAGCTGTTTTTT.

This clonotype has a handful of counts. The chain has TRBV6-5 and TRBJ2-1; 14 bases agree with TRBD2. With V trimmed by 0 bases and J by 9 bases, 4 bases remained unmatched. This CDR3 contains 16 residues. The germline CDR1 and CDR2 sequences are MNHEY and SVGAGI. The CDR3 DNA reads TGTGCCAGCAGTTACTCATTGGGACTAGCGGGAGTTGAGCAGTTCTTC. It is translated as CASSYSLGLAGVEQFF.